This entry features one T cell receptor (beta chain) sequence. No antigen is known for it. This sample stems from a study of siplizumab effects on memory and regulatory T cells. General study findings and limits: Naive versus memory phenotype went unassigned for roughly 75-96% of proliferating CD4+ or CD8+ clones.

V dropped 1 base and J dropped 4; count of bases not matched to a gene: 12. The CDR3 covers 18 residues. Germline V gene sequence: CDR1 SGHRS, CDR2 YFSETQ. Clones were read by immunoSEQ multiplex PCR, and TCRdb kept only the in-frame ones, dropping some. This sample carries around 83,000 clones, 70% to 90% of them seen once, and the ten largest clones take roughly 15%. The source of this sequence is a human donor in good health. V and J are TRBV5-1 and TRBJ2-3, with 10 bases aligning to TRBD2. The specimen was CD4+ T cells sorted from blood. The CDR3 region has the DNA TGCGCCAGCAGCTTGTCAGGAGCGGGAGGGATCAGGCCAGATACGCAGTATTTT. Its protein product is CASSLSGAGGIRPDTQYF.